A single sample gave rise to the 2 T cell receptor beta chains below, sequenced in a study of T cell responses to AZD1222 COVID-19 vaccine. This table comes from immunoSEQ multiplex PCR, and its TCRdb copy is limited to in-frame clones, with some not included. The profile shows about 160,000 clones, roughly 90% of them singletons. Here the sequenced sample was peripheral blood, taken on day 0 of AZD1222 vaccination. The receptors stem from an adult in good health.

This rearrangement joins TRBV7-2 to TRBJ1-6, with D perhaps TRBD1 (5 bases). The V gene lost 5 bases and the J gene lost 10 bases, with 12 bases spanning the gap. CDR3 size: 13 residues. Germline V gives CDR1 SGHTA, CDR2 FQGNSA. The CDR3 loop is CASSARTTSPLHF. The CDR3 DNA sequence: TGTGCCAGCAGCGCCCGGACAACGTCACCCCTCCACTTT. Looking up the rest from reference TRBV7-2 and TRBJ1-6 gives the full variable domain: GAGVSQSPSNKVTEKGKDVELRCDPISGHTALYWYRQSLGQGLEFLIYFQGNSAPDKSGLPSDRFSAERTGGSVSTLTIQRTQQEDSAVYLCASSARTTSPLHFGNGTRLTVT.

The chain recombines TRBV5-4 with TRBJ1-2; perhaps TRBD1 as D (6 bases). This CDR3 has 13 residues. The V and J ends lost 0 bases and 8 bases respectively, with 11 bases between them. Germline CDR1 and CDR2: SGHNT and YYREEE (reference sequence). The CDR3 bases are TGTGCCAGCAGCTTGGCAGGGGCAGGGGGCTACACCTTC. Amino acid sequence: CASSLAGAGGYTF.